Listed below are T cell receptor beta chains from one sample, sequenced in a study of T-cell memory formation after mild COVID-19. Each CDR3 protein is one row after TCRdb ran MiXCR on the 5' RACE reads. This sample carries about 320,000 distinct CDR3 sequences, more than 13% of them seen once, and the ten largest clones take around 23%. Sequencing used PBMCs or a T cell subset sorted from them (not recorded which). These receptors all come from a man younger than 35 who had mild COVID-19 (a few samples of this study predate the infection). Cell type and time point are not known. Both conserved end residues are part of each CDR3. The D gene is left open where the match is weak. Size is omitted from some rows. Given values are once, few, many or a class for expanded clones.

clone size: many; V gene: TRBV6-6; J gene: TRBJ2-1; D gene: -; CDR3 DNA: TGTGCCAGCAGTCAAGACCAAACGGGGCAGTTCTTC; CDR3 protein: CASSQDQTGQFF
clone size: -; V gene: TRBV6-6; J gene: TRBJ2-1; D gene: TRBD2; CDR3 DNA: TGTGCCAGCAGTTGGGCGGGGGGGAATGAGCAGTTCTTC; CDR3 protein: CASSWAGGNEQFF
clone size: -; V gene: TRBV24-1; J gene: TRBJ2-2; D gene: -; CDR3 DNA: TGTGCCACTGGACAGCGGAACACCGGGGAGCTGTTTTTT; CDR3 protein: CATGQRNTGELFF
clone size: -; V gene: TRBV7-9; J gene: TRBJ1-3; D gene: TRBD1; CDR3 DNA: TGTGCCAGCAGCTTAGCGGGACAGGAGACCTCTGGAAACACCATATATTTT; CDR3 protein: CASSLAGQETSGNTIYF
clone size: many; V gene: TRBV5-6; J gene: TRBJ1-2; D gene: -; CDR3 DNA: TGTGCCAGCAGCTTGGATATACGTGGCTACACCTTC; CDR3 protein: CASSLDIRGYTF
clone size: many; V gene: TRBV5-1; J gene: TRBJ2-3; D gene: TRBD1; CDR3 DNA: TGCGCCAGCAGCTTACAGGGGTGGGCAGATACGCAGTATTTT; CDR3 protein: CASSLQGWADTQYF
clone size: -; V gene: TRBV28; J gene: TRBJ1-4; D gene: -; CDR3 DNA: TGTGCCAGCAGGGAAAACAGGGCATGGGAAAAACTGTTTTTT; CDR3 protein: CASRENRAWEKLFF
clone size: once; V gene: TRBV5-1; J gene: TRBJ2-3; D gene: TRBD1; CDR3 DNA: TGCGCCAGCAGTCCCCCCGGACAGGGGGGGACAGATACGCAGTATTTT; CDR3 protein: CASSPPGQGGTDTQYF
clone size: -; V gene: TRBV7-2; J gene: TRBJ2-3; D gene: TRBD2; CDR3 DNA: TGTGCCAGCAGCAAAGGACTAGCGGGGTACACAGATACGCAGTATTTT; CDR3 protein: CASSKGLAGYTDTQYF
clone size: many; V gene: TRBV12-3/TRBV12-4; J gene: TRBJ2-1; D gene: TRBD1; CDR3 DNA: TGTGCCAGCAGCATACCCGGACAGGGTAATGAGCAGTTCTTC; CDR3 protein: CASSIPGQGNEQFF
clone size: -; V gene: TRBV29-1; J gene: TRBJ2-2; D gene: TRBD1; CDR3 DNA: TGCAGCGCTGATGGGACAGGGGACGGGGACACCGGGGAGCTGTTTTTT; CDR3 protein: CSADGTGDGDTGELFF
clone size: -; V gene: TRBV7-2; J gene: TRBJ2-3; D gene: -; CDR3 DNA: TGTGCCAGCAGCTCTTTTAGGGGGGGGGCACGCACAGATACGCAGTATTTT; CDR3 protein: CASSSFRGGARTDTQYF
clone size: -; V gene: TRBV11-2; J gene: TRBJ2-5; D gene: -; CDR3 DNA: TGTGCCAGCAACGCCCCGGGGGCAGAGACCCAGTACTTC; CDR3 protein: CASNAPGAETQYF
clone size: -; V gene: TRBV2; J gene: TRBJ2-3; D gene: -; CDR3 DNA: TGTGCCAGCAGTGAAAGGGGGGCGTGGGTTACGCAGTATTTT; CDR3 protein: CASSERGAWVTQYF
clone size: -; V gene: TRBV4-2; J gene: TRBJ2-3; D gene: -; CDR3 DNA: TGTGCCAGCAGCCAACGACTTCGCACAGATACGCAGTATTTT; CDR3 protein: CASSQRLRTDTQYF
clone size: -; V gene: TRBV29-1; J gene: TRBJ2-1; D gene: TRBD2; CDR3 DNA: TGCAGCGTTGAAGGAACGAGGGGAGCGGGGCCCTACAATGAGCAGTTCTTC; CDR3 protein: CSVEGTRGAGPYNEQFF
clone size: -; V gene: TRBV27; J gene: TRBJ2-5; D gene: TRBD1; CDR3 DNA: TGTGCCAGCAGTGAATCGACAGGGGAAGAGACCCAGTACTTC; CDR3 protein: CASSESTGEETQYF
clone size: few; V gene: TRBV5-1; J gene: TRBJ2-1; D gene: -; CDR3 DNA: TGCGCCAGCAGACTTAACAACAATGAGCAGTTCTTC; CDR3 protein: CASRLNNNEQFF
clone size: -; V gene: TRBV4-3; J gene: TRBJ1-1; D gene: -; CDR3 DNA: TGCGCCAGCAGCCAAGATCCCAGGGGCAGCACTGAAGCTTTCTTT; CDR3 protein: CASSQDPRGSTEAFF
clone size: -; V gene: TRBV7-9; J gene: TRBJ2-3; D gene: -; CDR3 DNA: TGTGCCAGCAGCTTGTCTTGGGGGCGAGATACGCAGTATTTT; CDR3 protein: CASSLSWGRDTQYF
clone size: -; V gene: TRBV6-5; J gene: TRBJ1-1; D gene: -; CDR3 DNA: TGTGCCAGCAGGGTAGGACGGCCGAACACTGAAGCTTTCTTT; CDR3 protein: CASRVGRPNTEAFF
clone size: -; V gene: TRBV5-1; J gene: TRBJ2-5; D gene: -; CDR3 DNA: TGCGCCAGCAGCCCAAGGCCGGGAAACCAAGAGACCCAGTACTTC; CDR3 protein: CASSPRPGNQETQYF
clone size: -; V gene: TRBV12-3/TRBV12-4; J gene: TRBJ2-5; D gene: -; CDR3 DNA: TGTGCCAGCAGTCTTTATCTTGCGCCTGGGGGAGAGACCCAGTACTTC; CDR3 protein: CASSLYLAPGGETQYF
clone size: -; V gene: TRBV29-1; J gene: TRBJ1-3; D gene: TRBD1; CDR3 DNA: TGCAGCGTTGGAGCCGGACAGGGGGGTTCTGGAAACACCATATATTTT; CDR3 protein: CSVGAGQGGSGNTIYF
clone size: many; V gene: TRBV5-6; J gene: TRBJ1-2; D gene: -; CDR3 DNA: TGTGCCAGCAGCTTCTCGGCGGTTTCAGGGTATGGCTACACCTTC; CDR3 protein: CASSFSAVSGYGYTF
clone size: few; V gene: TRBV5-6; J gene: TRBJ1-1; D gene: -; CDR3 DNA: TGTGCCAGCAGCCGGATGTTACGGAGTGAAGCTTTCTTT; CDR3 protein: CASSRMLRSEAFF
clone size: few; V gene: TRBV11-2; J gene: TRBJ2-2; D gene: -; CDR3 DNA: TGTGCCAGCAGCTTAGGAGGGGCAGGGGGGCCCAACACCGGGGAGCTGTTTTTT; CDR3 protein: CASSLGGAGGPNTGELFF
clone size: few; V gene: TRBV6-1; J gene: TRBJ1-1; D gene: -; CDR3 DNA: TGTGCCAGCATGGGGACATTGAACACTGAAGCTTTCTTT; CDR3 protein: CASMGTLNTEAFF
clone size: -; V gene: TRBV7-9; J gene: TRBJ1-1; D gene: -; CDR3 DNA: TGTGCCAGCAGCTTAGGTGGCGGGGGGGAAGCTTTCTTT; CDR3 protein: CASSLGGGGEAFF
clone size: many; V gene: TRBV4-3; J gene: TRBJ1-1; D gene: -; CDR3 DNA: TGCGCCAGCAGCCAATACCCAGCCACTGAAGCTTTCTTT; CDR3 protein: CASSQYPATEAFF
clone size: few; V gene: TRBV6-5; J gene: TRBJ1-1; D gene: -; CDR3 DNA: TGTGCCAGCAGTTACTCGAGTCGCCCCGGGGTCGGAACTGAAGCTTTCTTT; CDR3 protein: CASSYSSRPGVGTEAFF
clone size: few; V gene: TRBV20-1; J gene: TRBJ2-3; D gene: TRBD1; CDR3 DNA: TGCAGTGCTAGAGTCTGGGAACAGGGGGCCCCAGATACGCAGTATTTT; CDR3 protein: CSARVWEQGAPDTQYF
clone size: -; V gene: TRBV7-2; J gene: TRBJ1-2; D gene: -; CDR3 DNA: TGTGCCAGCAGGGCGGACCCAACTATGGACTACACCTTC; CDR3 protein: CASRADPTMDYTF
clone size: -; V gene: TRBV4-3; J gene: TRBJ1-2; D gene: -; CDR3 DNA: TGCGCCAGCAGCCAAGACGGGGGCCATAACTATGGCTACACCTTC; CDR3 protein: CASSQDGGHNYGYTF
clone size: -; V gene: TRBV7-9; J gene: TRBJ2-3; D gene: -; CDR3 DNA: TGTGCCAGCAGCTCCCCCGGCGGTCGGCTTGTCACAGATACGCAGTATTTT; CDR3 protein: CASSSPGGRLVTDTQYF
clone size: few; V gene: TRBV7-8; J gene: TRBJ2-2; D gene: TRBD2; CDR3 DNA: TGTGCCAGCAGCTTAAATGCGCTAGCGGCCGACACCGGGGAGCTGTTTTTT; CDR3 protein: CASSLNALAADTGELFF
clone size: -; V gene: TRBV4-3; J gene: TRBJ2-2; D gene: TRBD2; CDR3 DNA: TGCGCCAGCAGCCAAGACCGCCTAGCGGGGGTCAGCACCGGGGAGCTGTTTTTT; CDR3 protein: CASSQDRLAGVSTGELFF
clone size: -; V gene: TRBV11-2; J gene: TRBJ1-1; D gene: -; CDR3 DNA: TGTGCCAGCAGCTTAACGGGTCGTACTGAAGCTTTCTTT; CDR3 protein: CASSLTGRTEAFF
clone size: few; V gene: TRBV30; J gene: TRBJ1-4; D gene: -; CDR3 DNA: TGTGCCTGGAGCGTTGGGCTGGGTAATGAAAAACTGTTTTTT; CDR3 protein: CAWSVGLGNEKLFF
clone size: few; V gene: TRBV29-1; J gene: TRBJ2-3; D gene: -; CDR3 DNA: TGCAGCGTTGGGCAGGGGGGAGATACGCAGTATTTT; CDR3 protein: CSVGQGGDTQYF
clone size: -; V gene: TRBV6-5; J gene: TRBJ2-3; D gene: TRBD2; CDR3 DNA: TGTGCCAGCACCACGATTTCTAGCGGGGGATCAGATACGCAGTATTTT; CDR3 protein: CASTTISSGGSDTQYF
clone size: -; V gene: TRBV7-9; J gene: TRBJ2-1; D gene: -; CDR3 DNA: TGTGCCAGCAGTCCCGGACTACCAAATGAGCAGTTCTTC; CDR3 protein: CASSPGLPNEQFF
clone size: few; V gene: TRBV4-1; J gene: TRBJ2-7; D gene: -; CDR3 DNA: TGCGCCAGCAGCCGAGACAGGAATACCTACGAGCAGTACTTC; CDR3 protein: CASSRDRNTYEQYF
clone size: many; V gene: TRBV5-1; J gene: TRBJ1-1; D gene: -; CDR3 DNA: TGCGCCAGCAGCTTCGGCACGAACACTGAAGCTTTCTTT; CDR3 protein: CASSFGTNTEAFF
clone size: many; V gene: TRBV4-2; J gene: TRBJ2-1; D gene: TRBD1; CDR3 DNA: TGTGCCAGCAGCCGACCCCCGGGACAGGGGTCGGGTGAGCAGTTCTTC; CDR3 protein: CASSRPPGQGSGEQFF
clone size: -; V gene: TRBV7-9; J gene: TRBJ2-2; D gene: -; CDR3 DNA: TGTGCCAGCAGCTGGGGGACCGGGAAGCTGTTTTTT; CDR3 protein: CASSWGTGKLFF
clone size: many; V gene: TRBV6-4; J gene: TRBJ2-2; D gene: TRBD1; CDR3 DNA: TGTGCCAGCAGTGACGGACAGGGGGCCGGGGAGCTGTTTTTT; CDR3 protein: CASSDGQGAGELFF
clone size: few; V gene: TRBV30; J gene: TRBJ2-7; D gene: -; CDR3 DNA: TGTGCCTGGCAAAAGGCGGCTCCACCCCCCTACGAGCAGTACTTC; CDR3 protein: CAWQKAAPPPYEQYF
clone size: few; V gene: TRBV5-8; J gene: TRBJ2-5; D gene: -; CDR3 DNA: TGTGCCAGCAGCCGAAAGGTCCAAGAGACCCAGTACTTC; CDR3 protein: CASSRKVQETQYF
clone size: few; V gene: TRBV24-1; J gene: TRBJ2-3; D gene: -; CDR3 DNA: TGTGCCACGGAGGGGCAGGAGCGGGATACGCAGTATTTT; CDR3 protein: CATEGQERDTQYF
clone size: few; V gene: TRBV27; J gene: TRBJ1-6; D gene: TRBD1; CDR3 DNA: TGTGCCAGCACCCACAGGGGGAGACCCCTCCACTTT; CDR3 protein: CASTHRGRPLHF
clone size: -; V gene: TRBV28; J gene: TRBJ2-1; D gene: -; CDR3 DNA: TGTGCCAGCATGACAAGCTCCTACAATGAGCAGTTCTTC; CDR3 protein: CASMTSSYNEQFF
clone size: -; V gene: TRBV7-2; J gene: TRBJ2-3; D gene: TRBD1; CDR3 DNA: TGTGCCAGCAGCTTCCCCCGGACAGGGGTTCACCGCACAGATACGCAGTATTTT; CDR3 protein: CASSFPRTGVHRTDTQYF
clone size: -; V gene: TRBV12-3/TRBV12-4; J gene: TRBJ1-3; D gene: -; CDR3 DNA: TGTGCCAGCAGTTACAGGAGCTCTGGAAACACCATATATTTT; CDR3 protein: CASSYRSSGNTIYF
clone size: -; V gene: TRBV6-5; J gene: TRBJ2-6; D gene: -; CDR3 DNA: TGTGCCAGCAGTTACGCTGGGGCCAACGTCCTGACTTTC; CDR3 protein: CASSYAGANVLTF